The 31 T cell receptor beta chains below were found in one sample sequenced in a study. TCRdb re-called the RT-PCR reads through MiXCR, storing one row per CDR3 protein. The table shows 650,000 to 800,000 distinct CDR3 sequences, with around 14% occurring only once. Sequencing was done on a sample of memory CD4+ T cells from blood. Every receptor here comes from a female donor in good health, serving as a healthy control.

A remark on this clonotype: This may come from a read error, since a much larger clone is one base off. The rearrangement joins TRBV6-2 or TRBV6-3 to TRBJ2-1; a weak D match, TRBD2 (6 bases). This CDR3 spans 14 amino acids. Per germline, CDR1 MNHEY and CDR2 SVGEGT. The CDR3 region is CARSSAGTPGEQFF. The CDR3 nucleotides read TGTGCCCGCAGCTCCGCCGGGACTCCTGGTGAGCAGTTCTTC.

The chain joins TRBV6-1 to TRBJ2-7; perhaps TRBD2 as D (6 bases). This CDR3 region has 13 residues. Germline V gene sequence: CDR1 MNHNS, CDR2 SASEGT. V lost 4 bases, J lost 2 bases, and 9 bases lay in between. The CDR3 is CASSGGEAYEQYF. The CDR3 DNA follows: TGTGCCAGCAGTGGGGGGGAGGCCTACGAGCAGTACTTC.

This clonotype was found many times. The chain has TRBV7-3 and TRBJ2-1, with D possibly matching TRBD2 (6 bases). Trimming left V 5 bases short and J 4 bases short, with 18 bases between. The CDR3 runs to 16 residues. Germline CDR1 reads SGHTA; CDR2 reads FQGTGA. Here the CDR3 reads CASSPGGSGAYNEQFF. Here the CDR3 DNA reads TGTGCCAGCAGCCCCGGGGGTAGCGGAGCTTACAATGAGCAGTTCTTC.

This clonotype showed up many times. The V gene is TRBV10-3, the J gene TRBJ1-5, with TRBD1 matching over 7 bases. The length of the CDR3 is 15 residues. J was trimmed by 1 base and V by 2 bases; bases with no gene match: 2. Germline loops: CDR1 ENHRY, CDR2 SYGVKD. The CDR3 nucleotides read TGTGCCATCAGTGAGACGGGACAGAGCAATCAGCCCCAGCATTTT. This gives the protein CAISETGQSNQPQHF.

The chain joins TRBV29-1 to TRBJ2-7; a possible D gene is TRBD1 (5 bases). The germline V gene has CDR1 SQVTM and CDR2 ANQGSEA. Trimming left V 4 bases short and J 2 bases short, with 21 bases between. The CDR3 has 16 residues. Here the CDR3 reads CSVAPLVGASAYEQYF. CDR3 nucleotides: TGCAGCGTTGCGCCTTTAGTAGGGGCATCGGCCTACGAGCAGTACTTC.

This clonotype has a handful of counts. This rearrangement joins TRBV12-3 or TRBV12-4 to TRBJ1-1; the D gene is possibly TRBD1 (5 bases). Trimming took off 5 bases at V and 3 bases at J, with 19 bases between the two ends. CDR3 length equals 16 residues. The CDR3 sequence is CASSPPKWGGDTEAFF. CDR3 DNA sequence: TGTGCCAGCAGTCCACCAAAATGGGGGGGAGACACTGAAGCTTTCTTT.

Only a few counts were recorded for this clonotype. The CDR3 spells CSTYRGEAFF. CDR3 nucleotides: TGCAGTACTTACAGGGGTGAAGCTTTCTTT. The chain has TRBV20-1 and TRBJ1-1; 7 bases are shared with TRBD1. With 8 bases clipped from V and 7 bases from J, the junction kept 4 bases outside the gene matches. The CDR3 contains 10 residues. Germline V gene data show CDR1 as DFQATT and CDR2 as SNEGSKA (reference sequence).

This clonotype was seen only a few times. The rearrangement uses TRBV5-4 and TRBJ1-2; TRBD1 aligns across 7 bases. Germline V gives CDR1 SGHNT, CDR2 YYREEE (reference sequence). CDR3 length: 14 amino acids. The ends lost 5 bases at V and 7 bases at J; junction bases unmatched: 11. Written as DNA, the CDR3 is TGTGCCAGCAGGGACCGCGCAGGGGGGAGTGGCTACACCTTC. Its translation is CASRDRAGGSGYTF.

CDR3 nucleotide sequence: TGCAGTGCTAGCAACAGGGGGAATTCAGATACGCAGTATTTT. This translates into CSASNRGNSDTQYF. This chain connects TRBV20-1 to TRBJ2-3; 8 bases fit TRBD1. Per germline, CDR1 DFQATT and CDR2 SNEGSKA (reference sequence). V shed 3 bases, J shed 4 bases, and the junction held 6 bases outside the gene matches. The CDR3 spans 14 residues.

This clonotype was observed at least ten times. V and J are TRBV5-1 and TRBJ1-2, with D perhaps TRBD1 (5 bases). Trimming pared 8 bases from V and 4 bases from J, leaving 18 bases between. Germline-derived CDR1 and CDR2 are SGHRS and YFSETQ. The CDR3 consists of 14 residues. CDR3 DNA sequence: TGCGCCAGTAGGGACCTTCCTGGGCTCTATGGCTACACCTTC. Amino acids: CASRDLPGLYGYTF.

This clonotype was seen more than once but under ten times. The chain uses TRBV4-3 and TRBJ2-1; 11 bases align to TRBD2. The CDR3 runs 15 residues. V lost 0 bases to trimming and J lost 9 bases; unmatched junction nucleotides: 4. CDR1 is LGHNA and CDR2 is YSLEER in the germline V gene. Here the CDR3 DNA reads TGCGCCAGCAGCCAAGATACACTAGCGGGAGTTGAGCAGTTCTTC. It codes for CASSQDTLAGVEQFF.

This chain links TRBV6-6 with TRBJ2-2, with 16 bases aligning to TRBD2. This CDR3 has 20 residues. Unmatched junction bases numbered 13, after V lost 5 bases and J lost 4 bases. Germline values: CDR1 MNHNY, CDR2 SVGAGI (reference sequence). The CDR3 coding sequence is TGTGCCAGCAGTCCGGCAGGGACTAGCGGGAGGGCCTGGGGCACCGGGGAGCTGTTTTTT. Translated, it gives CASSPAGTSGRAWGTGELFF.

With respect to this clonotype: A clone one base away is much larger, so this may be a read error. V and J are TRBV20-1 and TRBJ2-1; D not resolved. Trimming cost V 6 bases and J 6 bases, with 18 bases left between them. The CDR3 is 14 residues long. Per germline, CDR1 DFQATT and CDR2 SNEGSKA (reference sequence). CDR3 nucleotide sequence: TGCAGTGCCCCGACCACCGCCAGAGGCAATGAGCAGTTCTTC. Residues: CSAPTTARGNEQFF.

In its sample, this clonotype was seen a few times. This chain joins TRBV12-3 or TRBV12-4 and TRBJ2-7; 8 bases fit TRBD1. Trimming cost V 6 bases and J 0 bases; bases outside gene matches: 10. This CDR3 spans 16 amino acids. Here the CDR3 reads CASRPAAGGLSYEQYF. In DNA form, the CDR3 reads TGTGCCAGCAGACCCGCGGCAGGGGGCCTCTCCTACGAGCAGTACTTC.

This clonotype was recorded at least ten times. The gene calls are TRBV5-1 and TRBJ1-6, with D perhaps TRBD1 (6 bases). The CDR3 has 13 residues. Germline loops: CDR1 SGHRS, CDR2 YFSETQ. Trimming removed 4 bases at V and 9 bases at J, with 11 bases between. In DNA, the CDR3 is TGCGCCAGCAGCCCGCTACAGGGTTCACCCCTCCACTTT. The encoded protein is CASSPLQGSPLHF.

Concerning this clonotype: The junction departs from germline at one end; a sequencing error may be responsible. J is TRBJ1-2 and V is TRBV9; D uncertain. Germline loops: CDR1 SGDLS, CDR2 YYNGEE. This CDR3 comprises 15 residues. CDR3 sequence: CASSVDPGLNYCYTF. The CDR3 DNA follows: TGTGCCAGCAGCGTAGATCCAGGATTAAACTATTGCTACACCTTC. Together with reference TRBV9 and TRBJ1-2, the CDR3 gives the full variable domain: DSGVTQTPKHLITATGQRVTLRCSPRSGDLSVYWYQQSLDQGLQFLIQYYNGEERAKGNILERFSAQQFPDLHSELNLSSLELGDSALYFCASSVDPGLNYCYTFGSGTRLTVV.

This clonotype has only a few counts. The chain links TRBV18 to TRBJ2-2; D uncertain. This CDR3 is built from 17 residues. Germline loops: CDR1 KGHSH, CDR2 LQKENI. The ends were cut back, 3 bases at V and 1 base at J, with 15 bases in the middle. Here the CDR3 DNA reads TGTGCCAGCTCACCCTCACGCGAGACACTGAACACCGGGGAGCTGTTTTTT. It translates to CASSPSRETLNTGELFF.

The rearrangement joins TRBV7-2 to TRBJ2-7, with TRBD1 matching over 9 bases. V shed 2 bases and J 3 bases; nucleotides not matched to a gene: 11. The CDR3 runs to 17 residues. The germline V gene has CDR1 SGHTA and CDR2 FQGNSA. The CDR3 nucleotides read TGTGCCAGCAGCTTACAGGGACAGGGCCCATTCTTCTACGAGCAGTACTTC. This translates into CASSLQGQGPFFYEQYF.

This clonotype was seen many times. The rearrangement links TRBV12-3 or TRBV12-4 to TRBJ2-1; 7 bases fit TRBD2. The CDR3 is made up of 16 amino acids. V shed 6 bases, J shed 0 bases, and the junction held 8 bases outside the gene matches. CDR3 sequence (DNA): TGTGCCAGCAGCCCGCGAGCGGGAAGCTCCTACAATGAGCAGTTCTTC. Translating it yields CASSPRAGSSYNEQFF.

J is TRBJ1-2 and V is TRBV6-1, with a tentative D call TRBD1 (6 bases). This CDR3 spans 13 amino acids. CDR1 is MNHNS and CDR2 is SASEGT in the germline V gene. Trimming cost V 3 bases and J 5 bases, with 10 bases left between them. The CDR3 here is CASSEAGEYGYTF. CDR3 nucleotide sequence: TGTGCCAGCAGTGAGGCAGGGGAATATGGCTACACCTTC.

This clonotype was counted ten times or more. The V call is TRBV7-2, the J call TRBJ2-5; D ambiguous. The CDR3 runs 11 residues. From germline, CDR1 is SGHTA and CDR2 FQGNSA. Trimming stripped 8 bases from V and 5 bases from J, with 9 bases between. The CDR3 here is CASGPAETQYF. CDR3 nucleotide sequence: TGTGCCAGCGGCCCCGCGGAGACCCAGTACTTC. Full variable domain (remainder filled in from reference TRBV7-2 and TRBJ2-5): GAGVSQSPSNKVTEKGKDVELRCDPISGHTALYWYRQSLGQGLEFLIYFQGNSAPDKSGLPSDRFSAERTGGSVSTLTIQRTQQEDSAVYLCASGPAETQYFGPGTRLLVL.

The chain couples TRBV5-4 to TRBJ2-1, with 9 bases matching TRBD1. This CDR3 spans 15 amino acids. Germline V gene lookup returns CDR1 SGHNT and CDR2 YYREEE (reference sequence). V shed 4 bases, J shed 7 bases, and the junction held 9 bases outside the gene matches. CDR3 sequence (DNA): TGTGCCAGCAGCCCCCGGGACAGGGTGGTAAATGAGCAGTTCTTC. This translates into CASSPRDRVVNEQFF.

There are a few counts of this clonotype. The CDR3 bases are TGCAGTGCTAGCAGAAAGGGACAGGGGCTCAACGAGCAGTACTTC. Its translation is CSASRKGQGLNEQYF. The chain carries TRBV20-1 and TRBJ2-7; TRBD1 agrees at 10 bases. The CDR3 length is 15 residues. Germline CDR1 and CDR2: DFQATT and SNEGSKA (reference sequence). J gave up 5 bases and V 3 bases, and 10 bases lay outside the gene matches.

In this sample, this clonotype turned up a few times. The V gene is TRBV6-5, the J gene TRBJ1-1; TRBD1 matches 7 bases. Trimming cost V 4 bases and J 11 bases; bases outside gene matches: 16. Germline CDR1 is MNHEY and CDR2 is SVGAGI. The CDR3 is 15 amino acids. CDR3 nucleotide sequence: TGTGCCAGCAGTTTCAACAGGGGAGGAGGGTCGTGGGCTTTCTTT. Its protein product is CASSFNRGGGSWAFF.

This clonotype was counted only a few times. The chain has TRBV5-1 and TRBJ2-5; D might be TRBD1 or TRBD2, each matching 6 bases. V was clipped by 1 base and J by 5 bases, with 12 bases between them. Looked up from germline, CDR1 is SGHRS and CDR2 is YFSETQ. The CDR3 is made up of 14 amino acids. This CDR3 is CASSLRGPGETQYF. The DNA of the CDR3 is TGCGCCAGCAGCTTGCGGGGGCCGGGGGAGACCCAGTACTTC. Full variable domain (remainder filled in from reference TRBV5-1 and TRBJ2-5): KAGVTQTPRYLIKTRGQQVTLSCSPISGHRSVSWYQQTPGQGLQFLFEYFSETQRNKGNFPGRFSGRQFSNSRSEMNVSTLELGDSALYLCASSLRGPGETQYFGPGTRLLVL.

This chain links TRBV6-1 with TRBJ2-1, with 13 positions matching TRBD2. CDR3 length: 16 residues. V lost 6 bases to trimming and J lost 5 bases; unmatched junction nucleotides: 7. In germline, CDR1 is MNHNS, CDR2 SASEGT. The CDR3 is CASSRGTSGTNNEQFF. Written as DNA, the CDR3 is TGTGCCAGCAGCCGCGGGACTAGCGGGACAAACAATGAGCAGTTCTTC.

This clonotype was detected a few times. V is TRBV7-2 and J is TRBJ2-5; 11 nucleotides line up with TRBD2. Trimming removed 4 bases from V and 4 bases from J; junction bases left unmatched: 8. Germline lookup yields CDR1 SGHTA and CDR2 FQGNSA. This CDR3 has 16 residues. CDR3 sequence (DNA): TGTGCCAGCAGCTCCCTTGTAGCGGGGGGGGCAGAGACCCAGTACTTC. Translation: CASSSLVAGGAETQYF.

The CDR3 DNA reads TGTGCCACCAGTGATCCCGTTTGGATTGGGTCAGGGGATCACGGGGAGCTGTTTTTT. It codes for CATSDPVWIGSGDHGELFF. The gene calls are TRBV24-1 and TRBJ2-2, with D perhaps TRBD1 (6 bases). This CDR3 spans 19 amino acids. Per the germline V gene, CDR1 is KGHDR and CDR2 is SFDVKD. V was clipped by 3 bases and J by 7 bases, with 26 bases between them.

This clonotype was counted between two and nine times. The V and J genes are TRBV30 and TRBJ1-5; no definite D call. The V end was cut by 2 bases, the J end by 0 bases, with 5 bases between. Looked up from germline, CDR1 is GTSNPN and CDR2 is SVGIG (reference sequence). The CDR3 runs 13 residues. Here the CDR3 reads CAWSRDSNQPQHF. DNA for the CDR3: TGTGCCTGGAGTAGAGATAGCAATCAGCCCCAGCATTTT.

This clonotype was detected ten times or more. This chain connects TRBV5-1 to TRBJ2-1; 13 nucleotides align to TRBD2. This CDR3 comprises 15 residues. Per germline, CDR1 SGHRS and CDR2 YFSETQ. V lost 2 bases, J lost 9 bases, and 5 bases stayed unmatched. CDR3 protein: CASSLGLAGVGEQFF. The DNA for the CDR3 is TGCGCCAGCAGCTTAGGACTAGCGGGAGTCGGTGAGCAGTTCTTC.

The chain employs TRBV20-1 and TRBJ2-3, with 8 positions matching TRBD1. The germline V gene has CDR1 DFQATT and CDR2 SNEGSKA (reference sequence). The CDR3 contains 16 residues. V gave up 1 base and J gave up 6 bases; unmatched junction bases: 12. The DNA for the CDR3 is TGCAGTGCTAGAGGGTTGACAGGGGAGGTACGGGATACGCAGTATTTT. It codes for CSARGLTGEVRDTQYF.